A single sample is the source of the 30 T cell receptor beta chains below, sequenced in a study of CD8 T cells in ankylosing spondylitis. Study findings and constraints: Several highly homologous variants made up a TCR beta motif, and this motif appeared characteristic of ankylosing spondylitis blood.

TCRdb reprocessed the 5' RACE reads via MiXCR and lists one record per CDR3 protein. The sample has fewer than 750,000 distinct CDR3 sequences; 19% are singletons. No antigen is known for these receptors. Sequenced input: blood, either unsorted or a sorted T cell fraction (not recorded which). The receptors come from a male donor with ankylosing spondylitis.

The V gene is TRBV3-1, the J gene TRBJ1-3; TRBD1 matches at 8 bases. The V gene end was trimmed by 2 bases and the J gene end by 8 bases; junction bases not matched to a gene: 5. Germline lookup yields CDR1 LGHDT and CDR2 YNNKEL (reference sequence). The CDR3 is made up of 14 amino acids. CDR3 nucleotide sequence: TGTGCCAGCAGCCAACCCGGACAGGGTGACACCATATATTTT. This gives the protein CASSQPGQGDTIYF.

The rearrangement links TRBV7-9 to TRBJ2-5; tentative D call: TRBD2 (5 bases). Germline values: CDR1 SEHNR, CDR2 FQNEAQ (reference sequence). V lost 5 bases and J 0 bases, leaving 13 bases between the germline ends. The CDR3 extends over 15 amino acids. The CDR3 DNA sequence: TGTGCCAGCAGCCGATCACTAGACAACCAAGAGACCCAGTACTTC. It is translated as CASSRSLDNQETQYF.

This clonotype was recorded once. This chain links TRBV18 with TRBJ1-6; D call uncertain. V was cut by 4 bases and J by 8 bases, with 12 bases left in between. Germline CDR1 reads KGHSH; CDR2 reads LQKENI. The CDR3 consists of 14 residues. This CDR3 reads CASSQAIGDSPLHF. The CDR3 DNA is TGTGCCAGCTCACAGGCGATTGGGGATTCACCCCTCCACTTT.

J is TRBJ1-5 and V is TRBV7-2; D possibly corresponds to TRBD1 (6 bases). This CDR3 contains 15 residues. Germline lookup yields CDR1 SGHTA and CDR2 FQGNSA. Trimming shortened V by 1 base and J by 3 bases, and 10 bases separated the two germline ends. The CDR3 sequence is CASSLGTAFNQPQHF. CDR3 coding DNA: TGTGCCAGCAGCTTAGGGACAGCCTTCAATCAGCCCCAGCATTTT. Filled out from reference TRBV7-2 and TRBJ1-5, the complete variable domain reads GAGVSQSPSNKVTEKGKDVELRCDPISGHTALYWYRQSLGQGLEFLIYFQGNSAPDKSGLPSDRFSAERTGGSVSTLTIQRTQQEDSAVYLCASSLGTAFNQPQHFGDGTRLSIL.

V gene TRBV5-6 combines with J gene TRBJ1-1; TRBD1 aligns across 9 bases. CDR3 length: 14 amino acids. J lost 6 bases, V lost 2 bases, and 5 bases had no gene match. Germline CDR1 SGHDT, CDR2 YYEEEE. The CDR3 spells CASSLSQGASEAFF. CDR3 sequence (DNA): TGTGCCAGCAGCTTATCACAGGGGGCATCTGAAGCTTTCTTT.

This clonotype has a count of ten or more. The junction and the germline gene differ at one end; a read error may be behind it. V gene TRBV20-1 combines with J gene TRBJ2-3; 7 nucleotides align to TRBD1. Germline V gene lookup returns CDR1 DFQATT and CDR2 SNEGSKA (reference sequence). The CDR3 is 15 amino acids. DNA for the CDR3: TGCAGAGGGGCGACTGATGGGGACAGCATAGATACGCAGTATTTT. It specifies CRGATDGDSIDTQYF.

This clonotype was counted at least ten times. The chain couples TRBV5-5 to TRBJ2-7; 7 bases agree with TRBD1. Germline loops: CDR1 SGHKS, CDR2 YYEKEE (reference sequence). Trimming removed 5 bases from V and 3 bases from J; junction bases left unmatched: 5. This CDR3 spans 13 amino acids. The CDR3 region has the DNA TGTGCCAGCAGTCCGGGACAGAACTACGAGCAGTACTTC. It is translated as CASSPGQNYEQYF.

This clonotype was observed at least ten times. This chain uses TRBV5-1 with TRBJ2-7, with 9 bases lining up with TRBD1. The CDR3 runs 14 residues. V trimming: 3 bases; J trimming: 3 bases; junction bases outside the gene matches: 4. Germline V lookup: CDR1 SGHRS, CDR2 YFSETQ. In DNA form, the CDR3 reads TGCGCCAGCAGCTCGACGGGACAGGGCTACGAGCAGTACTTC. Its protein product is CASSSTGQGYEQYF.

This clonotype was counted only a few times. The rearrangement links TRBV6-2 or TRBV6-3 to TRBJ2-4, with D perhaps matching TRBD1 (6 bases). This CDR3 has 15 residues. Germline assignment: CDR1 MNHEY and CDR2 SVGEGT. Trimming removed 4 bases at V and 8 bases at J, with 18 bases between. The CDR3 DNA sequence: TGTGCCAGCAGTTCCCGGGACACCTCCCGGGACATTCAGTACTTC. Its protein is CASSSRDTSRDIQYF.

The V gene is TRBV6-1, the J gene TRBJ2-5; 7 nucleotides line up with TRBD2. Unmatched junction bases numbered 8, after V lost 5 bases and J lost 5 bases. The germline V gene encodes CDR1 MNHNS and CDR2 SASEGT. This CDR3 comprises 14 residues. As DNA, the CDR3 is TGTGCCAGCAGTAGGGACTACCAACCGGAGACCCAGTACTTC. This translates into CASSRDYQPETQYF.

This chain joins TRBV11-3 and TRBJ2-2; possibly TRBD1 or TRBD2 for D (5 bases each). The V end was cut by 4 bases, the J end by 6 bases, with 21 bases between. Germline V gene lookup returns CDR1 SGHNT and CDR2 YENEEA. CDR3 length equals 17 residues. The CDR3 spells CASSSGTTGTSPGELFF. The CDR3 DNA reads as TGTGCCAGCAGCTCGGGAACAACCGGGACCTCGCCCGGGGAGCTGTTTTTT. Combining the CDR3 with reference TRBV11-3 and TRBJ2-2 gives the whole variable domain EAGVVQSPRYKIIEKKQPVAFWCNPISGHNTLYWYLQNLGQGPELLIRYENEEAVDDSQLPKDRFSAERLKGVDSTLKIQPAELGDSAVYLCASSSGTTGTSPGELFFGEGSRLTVL.

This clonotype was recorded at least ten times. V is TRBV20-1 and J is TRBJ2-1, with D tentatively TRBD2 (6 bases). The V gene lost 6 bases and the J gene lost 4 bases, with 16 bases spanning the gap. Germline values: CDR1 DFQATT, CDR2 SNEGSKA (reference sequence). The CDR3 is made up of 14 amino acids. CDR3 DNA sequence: TGCAGTGCCCTCGGGACTTGGGTATACAATGAGCAGTTCTTC. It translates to CSALGTWVYNEQFF.

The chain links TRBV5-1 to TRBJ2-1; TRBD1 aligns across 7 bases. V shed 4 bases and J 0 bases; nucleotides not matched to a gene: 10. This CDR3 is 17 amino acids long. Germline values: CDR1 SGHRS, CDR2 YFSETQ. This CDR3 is CASSPSWGTASYNEQFF. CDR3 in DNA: TGCGCCAGCAGCCCCTCGTGGGGGACAGCCTCCTACAATGAGCAGTTCTTC.

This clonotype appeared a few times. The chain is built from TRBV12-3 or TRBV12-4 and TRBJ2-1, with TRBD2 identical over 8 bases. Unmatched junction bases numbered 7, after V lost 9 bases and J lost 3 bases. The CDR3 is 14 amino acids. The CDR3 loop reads CASLRGGLYNEQFF. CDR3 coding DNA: TGTGCCAGTCTTCGGGGGGGCCTCTACAATGAGCAGTTCTTC.

DNA for the CDR3: TGTGCCAGCAGCACCGGACTAGCGGGGGGGTACAATGAGCAGTTCTTC. This translates into CASSTGLAGGYNEQFF. This chain connects TRBV7-2 to TRBJ2-1; 15 nucleotides agree with TRBD2. With 5 bases clipped from V and 4 bases from J, the junction kept 3 bases outside the gene matches. Germline CDR1 SGHTA, CDR2 FQGNSA. CDR3 size: 16 residues.

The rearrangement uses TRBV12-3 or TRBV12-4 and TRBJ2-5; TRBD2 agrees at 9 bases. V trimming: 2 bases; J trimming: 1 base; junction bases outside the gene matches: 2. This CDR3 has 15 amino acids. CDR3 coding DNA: TGTGCCAGCAGTTTATTAGCGGGGGCCCAAGAGACCCAGTACTTC. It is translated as CASSLLAGAQETQYF.

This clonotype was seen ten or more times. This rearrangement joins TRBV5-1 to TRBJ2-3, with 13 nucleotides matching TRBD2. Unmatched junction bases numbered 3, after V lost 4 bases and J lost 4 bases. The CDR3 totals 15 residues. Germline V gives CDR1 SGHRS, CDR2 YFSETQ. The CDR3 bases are TGCGCCAGCAGCCACACTAGCGGGGGGGCAGATACGCAGTATTTT. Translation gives CASSHTSGGADTQYF.

The CDR3 region is CASSYGLARTYEQYF. In nucleotides, the CDR3 is TGTGCCAGCAGTTATGGTCTCGCACGGACCTACGAGCAGTACTTC. This chain joins TRBV6-5 and TRBJ2-7; D not resolved. The CDR3 contains 15 residues. Germline-derived CDR1 and CDR2 are MNHEY and SVGAGI. Trimming shortened V by 3 bases and J by 2 bases, and 14 bases separated the two germline ends.

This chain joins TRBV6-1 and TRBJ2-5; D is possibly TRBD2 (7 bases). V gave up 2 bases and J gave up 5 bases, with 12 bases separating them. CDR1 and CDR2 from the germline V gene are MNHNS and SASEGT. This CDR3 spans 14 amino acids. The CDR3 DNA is TGTGCCAGCAGTGAACGGGGGGCGACGGAGACCCAGTACTTC. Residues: CASSERGATETQYF.

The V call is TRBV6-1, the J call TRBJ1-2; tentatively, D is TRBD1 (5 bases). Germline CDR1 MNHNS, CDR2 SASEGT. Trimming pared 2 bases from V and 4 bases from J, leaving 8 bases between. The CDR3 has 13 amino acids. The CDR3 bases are TGTGCCAGCAGTGAATATGGGGGCTATGGCTACACCTTC. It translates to CASSEYGGYGYTF.

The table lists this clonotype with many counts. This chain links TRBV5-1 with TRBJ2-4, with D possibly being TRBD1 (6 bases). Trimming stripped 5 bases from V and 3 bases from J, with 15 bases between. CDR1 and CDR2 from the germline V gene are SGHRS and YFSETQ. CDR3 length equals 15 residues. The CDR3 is CASSSETGYKNIQYF. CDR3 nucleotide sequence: TGCGCCAGCAGTTCGGAAACAGGGTACAAAAACATTCAGTACTTC. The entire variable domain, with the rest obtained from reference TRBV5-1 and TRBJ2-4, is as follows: KAGVTQTPRYLIKTRGQQVTLSCSPISGHRSVSWYQQTPGQGLQFLFEYFSETQRNKGNFPGRFSGRQFSNSRSEMNVSTLELGDSALYLCASSSETGYKNIQYFGAGTRLSVL.

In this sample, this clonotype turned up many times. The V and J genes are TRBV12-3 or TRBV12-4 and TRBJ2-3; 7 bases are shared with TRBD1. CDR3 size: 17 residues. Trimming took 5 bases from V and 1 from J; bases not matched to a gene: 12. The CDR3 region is CASSAAEGAPRTDTQYF. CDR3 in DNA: TGTGCCAGCAGTGCCGCTGAGGGGGCTCCCCGCACAGATACGCAGTATTTT.

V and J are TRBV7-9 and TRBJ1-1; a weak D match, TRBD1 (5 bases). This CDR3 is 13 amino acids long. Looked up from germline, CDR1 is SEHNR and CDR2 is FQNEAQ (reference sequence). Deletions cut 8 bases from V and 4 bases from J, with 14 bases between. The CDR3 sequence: CASGTGSATEAFF. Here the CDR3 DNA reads TGTGCCAGCGGGACCGGGAGCGCCACTGAAGCTTTCTTT. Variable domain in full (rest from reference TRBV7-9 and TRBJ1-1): DTGVSQNPRHKITKRGQNVTFRCDPISEHNRLYWYRQTLGQGPEFLTYFQNEAQLEKSRLLSDRFSAERPKGSFSTLEIQRTEQGDSAMYLCASGTGSATEAFFGQGTRLTVV.

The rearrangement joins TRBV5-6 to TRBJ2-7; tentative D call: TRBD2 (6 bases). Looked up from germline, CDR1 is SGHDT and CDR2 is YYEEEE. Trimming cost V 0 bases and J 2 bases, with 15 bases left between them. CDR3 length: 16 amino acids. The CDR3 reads CASSLDPGGSTYEQYF. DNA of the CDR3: TGTGCCAGCAGCTTGGATCCCGGGGGAAGCACCTACGAGCAGTACTTC.

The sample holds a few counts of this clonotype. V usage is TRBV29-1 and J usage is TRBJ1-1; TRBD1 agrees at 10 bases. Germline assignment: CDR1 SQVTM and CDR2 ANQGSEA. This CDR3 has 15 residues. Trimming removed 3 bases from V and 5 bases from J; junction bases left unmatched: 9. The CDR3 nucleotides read TGCAGCGTTGAGGGACAGGGGAAACTGGTAACTGAAGCTTTCTTT. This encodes CSVEGQGKLVTEAFF.

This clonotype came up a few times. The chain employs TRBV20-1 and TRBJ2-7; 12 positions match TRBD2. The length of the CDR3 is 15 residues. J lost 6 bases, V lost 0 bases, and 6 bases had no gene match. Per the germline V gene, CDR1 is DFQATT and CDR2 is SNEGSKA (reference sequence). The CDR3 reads CSARDLTSGSSEQYF. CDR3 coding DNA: TGCAGTGCTAGAGATTTGACTAGCGGGAGTAGCGAGCAGTACTTC.

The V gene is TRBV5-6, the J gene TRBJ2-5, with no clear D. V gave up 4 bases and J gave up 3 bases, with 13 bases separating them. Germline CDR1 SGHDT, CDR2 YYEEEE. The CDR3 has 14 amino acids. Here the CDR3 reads CASSLESDEETQYF. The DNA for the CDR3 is TGTGCCAGCAGCCTTGAGAGCGACGAAGAGACCCAGTACTTC. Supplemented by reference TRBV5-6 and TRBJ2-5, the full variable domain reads DAGVTQSPTHLIKTRGQQVTLRCSPKSGHDTVSWYQQALGQGPQFIFQYYEEEERQRGNFPDRFSGHQFPNYSSELNVNALLLGDSALYLCASSLESDEETQYFGPGTRLLVL.

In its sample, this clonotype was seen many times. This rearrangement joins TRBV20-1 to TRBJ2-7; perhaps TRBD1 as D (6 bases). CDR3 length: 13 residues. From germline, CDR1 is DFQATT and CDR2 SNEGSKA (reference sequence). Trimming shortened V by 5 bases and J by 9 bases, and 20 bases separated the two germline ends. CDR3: CSAGLLQGRVQYF. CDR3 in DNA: TGCAGTGCTGGCTTACTTCAGGGGAGAGTGCAGTACTTC.

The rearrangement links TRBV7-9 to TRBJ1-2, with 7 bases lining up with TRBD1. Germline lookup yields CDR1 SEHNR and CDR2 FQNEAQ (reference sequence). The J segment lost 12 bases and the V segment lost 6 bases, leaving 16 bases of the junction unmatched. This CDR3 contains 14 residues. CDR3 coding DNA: TGTGCCAGCAGTTCACCGGGACAGCGAGCTGCACACACCTTC. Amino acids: CASSSPGQRAAHTF.

This chain's CDR3 is CASSSRRHEQYF. The CDR3, as DNA: TGTGCCAGCAGTTCCCGACGACACGAGCAGTACTTC. This chain uses TRBV12-3 or TRBV12-4 with TRBJ2-7, with D unresolved. Trimming took 4 bases from V and 5 from J, leaving 9 bases between them. The CDR3 length is 12 residues.